This T cell receptor beta chain was profiled in a study of blood T cell repertoires in COVID-19. Study-level background: Samples taken during acute and convalescent COVID-19 were collected in the United States, Italy and Spain. From T cells, B-cell-depleted T cells, or PBMCs came the material, which was cDNA or gDNA.

As originally analysed: Reference gene primer amplification yielded estimated nucleated cell counts. Libraries were prepared by immunoSEQ multiplex PCR; TCRdb keeps only in-frame clonotypes and omits some of them. V and J calls and clone size are as listed in that table; D and trimming were resolved from the DNA. The sample includes some 40,000 clones, approximately 80% seen only once; the top ten take roughly 15%. CDR1 and CDR2 (germline): MNHEY, SMNVEV (reference sequence). The CDR3 length is 14 residues. The V gene end was trimmed by 5 bases and the J gene end by 2 bases; junction bases not matched to a gene: 3.

J is TRBJ1-5 and V is TRBV27; 7 bases are a match to TRBD1. The sequence was collected from a man between 45 and 60 years old with active or convalescent COVID-19. Sequences were obtained from peripheral blood. CDR3: CASSPTGGNQPQHF. The CDR3 nucleotides are TGTGCCAGCAGTCCCACAGGGGGCAATCAGCCCCAGCATTTT.